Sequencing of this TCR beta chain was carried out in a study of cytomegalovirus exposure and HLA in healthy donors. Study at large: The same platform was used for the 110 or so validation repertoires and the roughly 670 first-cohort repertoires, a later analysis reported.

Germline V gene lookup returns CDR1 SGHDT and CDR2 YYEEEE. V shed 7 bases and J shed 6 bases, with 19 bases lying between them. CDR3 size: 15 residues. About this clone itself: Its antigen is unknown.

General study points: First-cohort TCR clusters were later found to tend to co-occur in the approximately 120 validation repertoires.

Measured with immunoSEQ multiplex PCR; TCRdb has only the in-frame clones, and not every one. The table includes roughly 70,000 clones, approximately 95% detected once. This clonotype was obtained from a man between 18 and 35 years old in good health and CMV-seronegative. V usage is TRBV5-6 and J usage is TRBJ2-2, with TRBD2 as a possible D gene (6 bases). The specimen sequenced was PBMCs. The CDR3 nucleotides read TGTGCCAGCTCGCTTCGGAGGGTAAATGCCGGGGAGCTGTTTTTT. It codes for CASSLRRVNAGELFF.